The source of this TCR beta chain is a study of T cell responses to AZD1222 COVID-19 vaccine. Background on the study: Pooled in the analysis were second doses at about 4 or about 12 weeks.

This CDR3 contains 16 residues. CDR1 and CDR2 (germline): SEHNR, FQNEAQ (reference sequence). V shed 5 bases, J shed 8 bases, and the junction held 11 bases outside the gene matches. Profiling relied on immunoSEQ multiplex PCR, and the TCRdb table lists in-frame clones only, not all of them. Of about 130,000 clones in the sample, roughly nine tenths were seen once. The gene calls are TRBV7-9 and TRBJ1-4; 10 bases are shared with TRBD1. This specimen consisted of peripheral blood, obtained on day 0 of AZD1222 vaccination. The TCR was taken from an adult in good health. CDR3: CASSPPSGTGAEKLFF. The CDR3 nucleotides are TGTGCCAGCAGCCCCCCCAGCGGGACAGGGGCCGAAAAACTGTTTTTT.